The 26 T cell receptor beta chains in this list originate from one sample, sequenced in a study of neoadjuvant anti-PD-1 for oral cavity cancer. Using immunoSEQ multiplex PCR, the repertoire was profiled, and TCRdb retains in-frame clones only, with some absent. The sample shows around 62,000 clones, more than 60% of them seen only once. The source was PBMCs, collected before nivolumab (anti-PD-1) treatment. These receptors were collected from a person aged 40 to 85 with oral cavity squamous cell carcinoma.

The chain couples TRBV5-1 to TRBJ1-2, with 9 bases fitting TRBD1. V gave up 7 bases and J gave up 8 bases; unmatched junction bases: 9. The CDR3 covers 13 residues. Per the germline V gene, CDR1 is SGHRS and CDR2 is YFSETQ. As DNA, the CDR3 is TGCGCCAGCTCAACACAGGGGGCTGAAGGCTACACCTTC. Translated: CASSTQGAEGYTF.

The rearrangement links TRBV19 to TRBJ1-5; D remains unclear. Trimming removed 1 base at V and 0 bases at J, with 13 bases between. CDR1 and CDR2 (germline): LNHDA, SQIVND (reference sequence). This CDR3 has 17 amino acids. The CDR3 sequence is CASSIGPGVYSNQPQHF. The DNA for the CDR3 is TGTGCCAGTAGTATAGGCCCTGGAGTATATAGCAATCAGCCCCAGCATTTT.

This chain joins TRBV11-3 and TRBJ2-3, with TRBD2 identical over 11 bases. Trimming removed 3 bases from V and 6 bases from J; junction bases left unmatched: 5. Germline CDR1 is SGHNT and CDR2 is YENEEA. There are 15 residues in the CDR3. CDR3 protein: CASSLSGLAADTQYF. The CDR3 DNA follows: TGTGCCAGCAGCTTGTCGGGACTAGCGGCGGATACGCAGTATTTT.

The rearrangement joins TRBV29-1 to TRBJ1-1; TRBD1 agrees at 10 bases. Germline V gene data show CDR1 as SQVTM and CDR2 as ANQGSEA. V lost 4 bases, J lost 5 bases, and 4 bases stayed unmatched. The CDR3 is 13 amino acids. CDR3 nucleotides: TGCAGCGTTGGGGGACAGGGGCGAACTGAAGCTTTCTTT. Protein product: CSVGGQGRTEAFF.

V usage is TRBV7-3 and J usage is TRBJ2-3, with 7 bases that match TRBD1. The germline CDR1 and CDR2 sequences are SGHTA and FQGTGA. Trimming removed 5 bases from V and 2 bases from J; junction bases left unmatched: 4. The CDR3 spans 14 residues. The DNA of the CDR3 is TGTGCCAGCAGCCGGGGACAGAACACAGATACGCAGTATTTT. It encodes CASSRGQNTDTQYF.

V usage is TRBV6-1 and J usage is TRBJ2-5, with 12 positions matching TRBD2. Germline CDR1 reads MNHNS; CDR2 reads SASEGT. The CDR3 has 14 amino acids. V shed 6 bases, J shed 7 bases, and the junction held 6 bases outside the gene matches. The CDR3 sequence is CASRLAGGPGTQYF. The CDR3 DNA reads as TGTGCCAGCAGGCTAGCGGGAGGGCCGGGGACCCAGTACTTC.

The gene calls are TRBV6-5 and TRBJ1-5; D is undetermined. The CDR3 extends over 15 amino acids. The V gene's germline CDR1 is MNHEY and CDR2 SVGAGI. V lost 5 bases and J 5 bases, leaving 16 bases between the germline ends. CDR3 sequence (DNA): TGTGCCAGCAGTCGAAGCGCGCCGGGCCATCAGCCCCAGCATTTT. Protein: CASSRSAPGHQPQHF.

CDR3 protein: CASSPDGGPYEQYF. CDR3 nucleotide sequence: TGTGCCAGCAGTCCGGACGGGGGTCCCTACGAGCAGTACTTC. V is TRBV6-1 and J is TRBJ2-7; D possibly corresponds to TRBD2 (6 bases). The CDR3 runs 14 residues. Germline V gene lookup returns CDR1 MNHNS and CDR2 SASEGT. Trimming took 5 bases from V and 2 from J, leaving 13 bases between them.

This chain joins TRBV18 and TRBJ2-1, with a weak D call TRBD1 (6 bases). The CDR3 runs to 15 residues. The V end lost 3 bases, the J end lost 5 bases, and 14 bases lay between the germline ends. Germline values: CDR1 KGHSH, CDR2 LQKENI. The CDR3: CASSPTGRNNNEQFF. CDR3 coding DNA: TGTGCCAGCTCACCCACAGGGCGGAATAACAATGAGCAGTTCTTC.

This clone has a handful of counts. The CDR3 DNA follows: TGTGCCAGCAGCTTCCAGGGGGCGACTGAAGCTTTCTTT. Translation gives CASSFQGATEAFF. This rearrangement joins TRBV7-9 to TRBJ1-1; 8 bases map to TRBD1. Unmatched junction bases numbered 2, after V lost 3 bases and J lost 5 bases. Germline V gene lookup returns CDR1 SEHNR and CDR2 FQNEAQ (reference sequence). The CDR3 runs 13 residues. The full variable domain, in which reference TRBV7-9 and TRBJ1-1 provide the parts outside the CDR3, is DTGVSQNPRHKITKRGQNVTFRCDPISEHNRLYWYRQTLGQGPEFLTYFQNEAQLEKSRLLSDRFSAERPKGSFSTLEIQRTEQGDSAMYLCASSFQGATEAFFGQGTRLTVV.

CDR3 protein: CASSYERTYEQYF. The DNA of the CDR3 is TGTGCCAGCAGCTACGAAAGGACCTACGAGCAGTACTTC. This chain connects TRBV7-6 to TRBJ2-7; D not certain. The CDR3 sequence is 13 residues long. The germline V gene encodes CDR1 SGHVS and CDR2 FNYEAQ. V lost 4 bases to trimming and J lost 2 bases, with 9 bases between them.

This chain connects TRBV18 to TRBJ1-3, with 9 bases aligning to TRBD1. V lost 1 base, J lost 2 bases, and 3 bases stayed unmatched. Germline V gene sequence: CDR1 KGHSH, CDR2 LQKENI. The CDR3 contains 16 residues. CDR3 DNA: TGTGCCAGCTCACCACGGACAGGGGTCACTGGAAACACCATATATTTT. Translating it yields CASSPRTGVTGNTIYF. Combining the CDR3 with reference TRBV18 and TRBJ1-3 gives the whole variable domain NAGVMQNPRHLVRRRGQEARLRCSPMKGHSHVYWYRQLPEEGLKFMVYLQKENIIDESGMPKERFSAEFPKEGPSILRIQQVVRGDSAAYFCASSPRTGVTGNTIYFGEGSWLTVV.

This clone came up a few times. This chain connects TRBV28 to TRBJ2-6; D is ambiguous. Germline V gene lookup returns CDR1 MDHEN and CDR2 SYDVKM. V lost 2 bases, J lost 4 bases, and 9 bases lay in between. CDR3 length: 15 residues. The DNA for the CDR3 is TGTGCCAGCAGTTTACCGGGTTCAGGGGCCAACGTCCTGACTTTC. Protein: CASSLPGSGANVLTF.

The CDR3 nucleotides are TGCGCCAGCAGCCAAGATCTATCGGGGTATCAGCCCCAGCATTTT. Amino acid sequence: CASSQDLSGYQPQHF. V gene TRBV4-1 combines with J gene TRBJ1-5, with D unresolved. Germline values: CDR1 MGHRA, CDR2 YSYEKL. The V gene lost 0 bases and the J gene lost 5 bases, with 11 bases spanning the gap. The CDR3 contains 15 residues.

This clone came up a few times. CDR3 region: CASSVGVSYNSPLHF. The CDR3 bases are TGTGCCAGCAGCGTAGGGGTCTCCTATAATTCACCCCTCCACTTT. This chain uses TRBV9 with TRBJ1-6; D call uncertain. Germline CDR1 SGDLS, CDR2 YYNGEE. The CDR3 spans 15 residues. Trimming left V 0 bases short and J 0 bases short, with 4 bases between.

The gene calls are TRBV19 and TRBJ2-7, with D possibly being TRBD2 (6 bases). Trimming shortened V by 6 bases and J by 2 bases, and 11 bases separated the two germline ends. CDR1 is LNHDA and CDR2 is SQIVND in the germline V gene (reference sequence). There are 13 residues in the CDR3. The CDR3 DNA sequence: TGTGCCAGTAGCTACGGACTAACCTACGAGCAGTACTTC. This gives the protein CASSYGLTYEQYF.

The gene calls are TRBV6-1 and TRBJ1-1; 8 positions agree with TRBD1. The junction had 4 bases not matched to a gene; V was cut back by 3 bases and J by 1 base. Germline V gives CDR1 MNHNS, CDR2 SASEGT. The CDR3 has 15 amino acids. CDR3 DNA: TGTGCCAGCAGTGACAGGGGGCGCCGGAACACTGAAGCTTTCTTT. This sequence encodes CASSDRGRRNTEAFF.

The genes are TRBV9 and TRBJ1-2; D is possibly TRBD1 (5 bases). Trimming cost V 1 base and J 2 bases, with 15 bases left between them. This CDR3 is built from 16 residues. The V gene's germline CDR1 is SGDLS and CDR2 YYNGEE. The CDR3 reads CASSVKGAWGNYGYTF. Here the CDR3 DNA reads TGTGCCAGCAGCGTAAAGGGAGCTTGGGGGAACTATGGCTACACCTTC.

This clone was detected a few times. This sequence joins TRBV2 and TRBJ1-2, with no clear D. CDR3 size: 13 residues. V lost 7 bases, J lost 4 bases, and 13 bases lay in between. Per germline, CDR1 SNHLY and CDR2 FYNNEI. The CDR3 protein is CASKETSSYGYTF. The CDR3 DNA follows: TGTGCCAGCAAGGAGACTTCGAGCTATGGCTACACCTTC.

The V call is TRBV6-6, the J call TRBJ1-5; a weak D match, TRBD1 (5 bases). The CDR3 length is 13 residues. The germline V and J ends were trimmed by 8 bases and 5 bases, with 13 bases remaining between them. Germline V lookup: CDR1 MNHNY, CDR2 SVGAGI (reference sequence). The CDR3, as DNA: TGTGCCAGCGGGGCGGGGGATTATCAGCCCCAGCATTTT. This codes for CASGAGDYQPQHF.

This rearrangement joins TRBV28 to TRBJ2-7; the match to TRBD1 covers 7 bases. The germline gives CDR1 MDHEN, CDR2 SYDVKM. The CDR3 has 17 amino acids. V trimming: 2 bases; J trimming: 2 bases; junction bases outside the gene matches: 12. The CDR3 bases are TGTGCCAGCAGTTTAGGAGAGACAGGGATAGGCGCCTACGAGCAGTACTTC. It translates to CASSLGETGIGAYEQYF.

J is TRBJ2-5 and V is TRBV5-6; 11 positions agree with TRBD2. Germline lookup yields CDR1 SGHDT and CDR2 YYEEEE. The CDR3 sequence is 16 residues long. Losses at the gene ends were 3 bases for V and 1 base for J; bases not matched to a gene: 5. CDR3 DNA: TGTGCCAGCAGCTCCTTAGCGGGGGGGAGCCAAGAGACCCAGTACTTC. This translates into CASSSLAGGSQETQYF. Full variable domain (rest looked up from reference TRBV5-6 and TRBJ2-5): DAGVTQSPTHLIKTRGQQVTLRCSPKSGHDTVSWYQQALGQGPQFIFQYYEEEERQRGNFPDRFSGHQFPNYSSELNVNALLLGDSALYLCASSSLAGGSQETQYFGPGTRLLVL.

The V gene is TRBV13, the J gene TRBJ2-1; TRBD2 matches at 7 bases. This CDR3 comprises 16 residues. V lost 3 bases and J lost 3; bases outside the gene matches: 8. The V gene's germline CDR1 is PRHDT and CDR2 FYEKMQ (reference sequence). The CDR3, as DNA: TGTGCCAGCAGCTTGGTCGGACTAGGAAACTACAATGAGCAGTTCTTC. Protein sequence: CASSLVGLGNYNEQFF. The variable domain in full, completed from reference TRBV13 and TRBJ2-1, reads AAGVIQSPRHLIKEKRETATLKCYPIPRHDTVYWYQQGPGQDPQFLISFYEKMQSDKGSIPDRFSAQQFSDYHSELNMSSLELGDSALYFCASSLVGLGNYNEQFFGPGTRLTVL.

The chain links TRBV6-5 to TRBJ2-7; the D is unclear. The CDR3 spans 13 residues. V lost 2 bases and J 0 bases, leaving 5 bases between the germline ends. The germline V gene has CDR1 MNHEY and CDR2 SVGAGI. CDR3 loop: CASSYATSYEQYF. CDR3 coding DNA: TGTGCCAGCAGTTACGCTACCTCCTACGAGCAGTACTTC.

The rearrangement links TRBV6-5 to TRBJ2-7, with D unresolved. This CDR3 region has 12 residues. From germline, CDR1 is MNHEY and CDR2 SVGAGI. Trimming stripped 6 bases from V and 3 bases from J, with 9 bases between. Written as DNA, the CDR3 is TGTGCCAGCAGGACGAGTTACTACGAGCAGTACTTC. Translated: CASRTSYYEQYF.

The sample holds a few counts of this clone. V and J are TRBV10-1 and TRBJ2-7; TRBD2 might be the D (5 bases). Germline V CDR1 and CDR2: WNHNN, SYGVQD (reference sequence). V was clipped by 4 bases and J by 2 bases, with 6 bases between them. The CDR3 is 12 amino acids. The CDR3 protein is CASSGGPYEQYF. The CDR3 region has the DNA TGCGCCAGCAGTGGAGGGCCCTACGAGCAGTACTTC.